This T cell receptor (beta chain) stems from a study of cytomegalovirus exposure and HLA in healthy donors. Amplification used 60 Vbeta primers and 13 Jbeta primers. In the original workflow: Later, roughly 77 million unique TCR beta chains were counted in an analysis, and around 11 million of them were shared. The table came from immunoSEQ multiplex PCR; TCRdb's copy has only in-frame clones and leaves some out. Clone size and V and J calls were adopted from that table, with D and trimming inferred from the DNA. The sample shows about 82,000 clones, around 77% of them seen only once. Regarding the study as a whole: It was reportedly the case that the classifier diagnosed cytomegalovirus status with high specificity and sensitivity. Per a later analysis, about 18,000 TCR beta sequences showed association with HLA alleles at 0.05 false discovery rate.

As for this clone: What it recognizes is unknown.

CDR1 and CDR2 (germline): SGHVS, FQNEAQ. This CDR3 has 15 residues. V lost 4 bases and J lost 7, with 19 bases in between. The V gene is TRBV7-8, the J gene TRBJ2-5; D might be TRBD1 (7 bases). Sequences were obtained from PBMCs. This TCR came from a man aged 50 to 60 in good health and CMV-seronegative. Written as DNA, the CDR3 is TGTGCCAGCAGCTCCCAGGGGGGACTGAAAGGGACCCAGTACTTC. As protein: CASSSQGGLKGTQYF.